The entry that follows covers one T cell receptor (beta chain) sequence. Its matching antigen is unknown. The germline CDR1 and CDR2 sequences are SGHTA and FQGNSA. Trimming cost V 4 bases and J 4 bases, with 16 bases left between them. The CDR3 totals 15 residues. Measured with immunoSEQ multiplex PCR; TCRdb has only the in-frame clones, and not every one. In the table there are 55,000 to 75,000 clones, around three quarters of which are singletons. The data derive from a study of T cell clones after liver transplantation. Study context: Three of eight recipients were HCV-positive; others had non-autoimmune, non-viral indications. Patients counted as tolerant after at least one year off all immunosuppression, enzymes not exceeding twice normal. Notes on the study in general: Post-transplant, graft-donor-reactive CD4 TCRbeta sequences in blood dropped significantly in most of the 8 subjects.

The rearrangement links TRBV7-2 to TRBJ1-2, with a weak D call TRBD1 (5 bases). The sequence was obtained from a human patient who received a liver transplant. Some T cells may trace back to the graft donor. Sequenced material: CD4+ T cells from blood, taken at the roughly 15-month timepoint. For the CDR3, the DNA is TGTGCCAGCAGCTCTTACCTGACAGCGGGCTATGGCTACACCTTC. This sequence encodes CASSSYLTAGYGYTF.